This entry lists 18 T cell receptor beta chains sequenced from one sample in a study of T cells in Graves' hyperthyroidism and ophthalmopathy. Using RNA transcripts as the source, TCR beta CDR3 regions were amplified. In the first-round RT-PCR of the TCR CDR3, the HTBI primer set was used. TCRdb re-analysed the multiplex PCR reads in MiXCR, keeping a single row per CDR3 protein. The repertoire includes some 510,000 distinct CDR3 sequences, under 60% of them detected once, and 8% to 8.5% sits in the top ten. Sequencing input: peripheral blood or thyroid tissue (not recorded which). Receptor source: a woman aged 18-29 years with Graves' hyperthyroidism.

This clonotype was seen a few times. The V gene is TRBV6-1, the J gene TRBJ1-2; D may be TRBD1 (6 bases). V dropped 4 bases and J dropped 5 bases, with 14 bases sitting between them. The CDR3 totals 14 residues. Germline values: CDR1 MNHNS, CDR2 SASEGT. The CDR3 protein is CASSGTVAGYGYTF. The CDR3 DNA sequence: TGTGCCAGCAGTGGGACAGTGGCGGGTTATGGCTACACCTTC.

The chain joins TRBV29-1 to TRBJ2-5; 7 nucleotides match TRBD1. The CDR3 extends over 13 amino acids. Germline values: CDR1 SQVTM, CDR2 ANQGSEA. Germline trimming cut 6 bases from V and 4 bases from J; bases unmatched to any gene: 8. The CDR3 DNA is TGCAGCGTCGGTAACAGGGGCGCAGAGACCCAGTACTTC. Its protein is CSVGNRGAETQYF.

The V call is TRBV7-9, the J call TRBJ1-2, with a weak D call TRBD1 (5 bases). The germline V gene encodes CDR1 SEHNR and CDR2 FQNEAQ (reference sequence). With 5 bases removed from V and 9 bases from J, the gap between germline ends came to 19 bases. CDR3 length equals 14 residues. CDR3 DNA sequence: TGTGCCAGCAGCCAAGCGGGGGACGGTATTCGCTACACCTTC. Encoded protein: CASSQAGDGIRYTF. Together with reference TRBV7-9 and TRBJ1-2, the CDR3 gives the full variable domain: DTGVSQNPRHKITKRGQNVTFRCDPISEHNRLYWYRQTLGQGPEFLTYFQNEAQLEKSRLLSDRFSAERPKGSFSTLEIQRTEQGDSAMYLCASSQAGDGIRYTFGSGTRLTVV.

The V call is TRBV5-1, the J call TRBJ1-5, with D possibly being TRBD1 (6 bases). CDR1 and CDR2 (germline): SGHRS, YFSETQ. V shed 4 bases and J shed 5 bases, with 13 bases lying between them. This CDR3 comprises 14 residues. The CDR3 sequence is CASSPEGGHQPQHF. The DNA of the CDR3 is TGCGCCAGCAGCCCTGAGGGGGGGCATCAGCCCCAGCATTTT. Supplemented by reference TRBV5-1 and TRBJ1-5, the full variable domain reads KAGVTQTPRYLIKTRGQQVTLSCSPISGHRSVSWYQQTPGQGLQFLFEYFSETQRNKGNFPGRFSGRQFSNSRSEMNVSTLELGDSALYLCASSPEGGHQPQHFGDGTRLSIL.

This clonotype showed up just a few times. The chain employs TRBV7-3 and TRBJ1-5; no definite D call. Trimming removed 5 bases from V and 6 bases from J, with 14 bases in between. The germline V gene has CDR1 SGHTA and CDR2 FQGTGA. The CDR3 covers 14 residues. The CDR3 here is CASSHPGRVQPQHF. The CDR3 region has the DNA TGTGCCAGCAGCCACCCCGGAAGGGTTCAGCCCCAGCATTTT.

In its sample, this clonotype was seen once. The chain recombines TRBV14 with TRBJ2-7, with D tentatively TRBD2 (5 bases). CDR3 size: 12 residues. V lost 3 bases, J lost 3 bases, and 6 bases lay in between. Germline V gene data show CDR1 as SGHDN and CDR2 as FVKESK. In nucleotides, the CDR3 is TGTGCCAGCAGCCAGAGGGTCTACGAGCAGTACTTC. This codes for CASSQRVYEQYF. Complete variable domain (other parts from reference TRBV14 and TRBJ2-7): EAGVTQFPSHSVIEKGQTVTLRCDPISGHDNLYWYRRVMGKEIKFLLHFVKESKQDESGMPNNRFLAERTGGTYSTLKVQPAELEDSGVYFCASSQRVYEQYFGPGTRLTVT.

The genes are TRBV20-1 and TRBJ2-5; a weak D match, TRBD1 (5 bases). From germline, CDR1 is DFQATT and CDR2 SNEGSKA (reference sequence). The CDR3 has 12 amino acids. V lost 8 bases, J lost 3 bases, and 13 bases lay in between. Here the CDR3 reads CSYGQGKETQYF. The CDR3 DNA sequence: TGCAGTTACGGGCAGGGTAAAGAGACCCAGTACTTC.

This clonotype has only a few counts. CDR3 DNA sequence: TGTGCCAGCAGCCCCCGACAGGGGAACCAGTACTTC. Its protein product is CASSPRQGNQYF. This chain uses TRBV7-2 with TRBJ2-5; 8 bases are a match to TRBD1. The CDR3 is made up of 12 amino acids. From germline, CDR1 is SGHTA and CDR2 FQGNSA. V trimming: 5 bases; J trimming: 10 bases; junction bases outside the gene matches: 6. Looking up the rest from reference TRBV7-2 and TRBJ2-5 gives the full variable domain: GAGVSQSPSNKVTEKGKDVELRCDPISGHTALYWYRQSLGQGLEFLIYFQGNSAPDKSGLPSDRFSAERTGGSVSTLTIQRTQQEDSAVYLCASSPRQGNQYFGPGTRLLVL.

Concerning this clonotype itself: Lacking the conserved final phenylalanine or tryptophan, this CDR3 likely reflects a read error. This rearrangement joins TRBV29-1 to TRBJ1-2, with D tentatively TRBD1 (6 bases). This CDR3 comprises 12 residues. Trimming shortened V by 7 bases and J by 8 bases, and 17 bases separated the two germline ends. Germline V gene sequence: CDR1 SQVTM, CDR2 ANQGSEA. The CDR3 protein is CSAHARGYGYTL. Here the CDR3 DNA reads TGCAGCGCCCATGCCAGGGGCTACGGCTACACCCTC.

This clonotype showed up just a few times. V usage is TRBV14 and J usage is TRBJ2-7, with no clear D. Trimming took off 0 bases at V and 1 base at J, with 7 bases between the two ends. This CDR3 has 14 residues. Per germline, CDR1 SGHDN and CDR2 FVKESK. CDR3 sequence reads: CASSQDMVSYEQYF. Written as DNA, the CDR3 is TGTGCCAGCAGCCAAGACATGGTATCCTACGAGCAGTACTTC. Based on the CDR3 plus reference TRBV14 and TRBJ2-7, the full variable domain is EAGVTQFPSHSVIEKGQTVTLRCDPISGHDNLYWYRRVMGKEIKFLLHFVKESKQDESGMPNNRFLAERTGGTYSTLKVQPAELEDSGVYFCASSQDMVSYEQYFGPGTRLTVT.

This clonotype was detected ten times or more. The chain carries TRBV24-1 and TRBJ1-1, with TRBD1 matching 7 bases. CDR1 and CDR2 (germline): KGHDR, SFDVKD. The trim removed 7 bases at V and 8 bases at J, leaving 3 bases unmatched. The CDR3 is 11 residues long. CDR3 protein: CATSETGEAFF. As DNA, the CDR3 is TGTGCCACCAGCGAGACAGGGGAAGCTTTCTTT.

This clonotype was counted a few times. The rearrangement joins TRBV14 to TRBJ2-7; D gene ambiguous. The CDR3 spans 14 residues. V lost 4 bases and J lost 2, with 12 bases in between. Germline V gene lookup returns CDR1 SGHDN and CDR2 FVKESK. This CDR3 reads CASSLKTRAYEQYF. CDR3 in DNA: TGTGCCAGCAGCCTAAAAACACGAGCCTACGAGCAGTACTTC.

This chain links TRBV5-1 with TRBJ1-1; 10 positions agree with TRBD1. CDR1 is SGHRS, CDR2 YFSETQ, per germline. CDR3 size: 15 residues. V shed 3 bases and J 1 base; nucleotides not matched to a gene: 3. The CDR3 region has the DNA TGCGCCAGCAGCTCGGACAGGGGGACGAACACTGAAGCTTTCTTT. Its protein product is CASSSDRGTNTEAFF.

The chain is built from TRBV29-1 and TRBJ2-7, with 13 bases matching TRBD2. This CDR3 has 16 residues. Germline lookup yields CDR1 SQVTM and CDR2 ANQGSEA. V was pared by 4 bases and J by 1 base, with 7 bases of the junction left unmatched. For the CDR3, the DNA is TGCAGCGTTGCCGGACTAGCGGGAGTGAGTTCCTACGAGCAGTACTTC. This codes for CSVAGLAGVSSYEQYF.

This clonotype was seen once. This may be a read error: a much more frequent sequence differs by one nucleotide. This chain joins TRBV7-2 and TRBJ1-5, with 7 bases aligning to TRBD1. CDR3 length equals 13 residues. The germline V gene has CDR1 SGHTA and CDR2 FQGNSA. The DNA of the CDR3 is TGTGCCAGCAGCTCCAACAGGGGATATCCCCGGCATTTT. Translating gives CASSSNRGYPRHF.

Of note for this clonotype: One junction end does not reproduce the germline sequence, and a read error may be involved. The chain recombines TRBV5-6 with TRBJ1-1, with D perhaps matching TRBD1 (5 bases). Germline CDR1 is SGHDT and CDR2 is YYEEEE. The CDR3 sequence is 14 residues long. The DNA of the CDR3 is TGCGCCAGCAGCTTGACAGATATGAACACTGAAGCTTTCTTT. Its protein product is CASSLTDMNTEAFF.

This sequence joins TRBV29-1 and TRBJ1-1; no firm D call. The ends were cut back, 5 bases at V and 1 base at J, with 11 bases in the middle. The CDR3 contains 13 residues. From germline, CDR1 is SQVTM and CDR2 ANQGSEA. CDR3: CSVSGAWNTEAFF. The DNA of the CDR3 is TGCAGCGTTAGCGGTGCATGGAACACTGAAGCTTTCTTT.

To note about this clonotype: At one end, the junction sequence differs from germline, possibly due to a read error. The chain recombines TRBV2 with TRBJ1-2; D is possibly TRBD1 (5 bases). Germline-derived CDR1 and CDR2 are SNHLY and FYNNEI. This CDR3 has 12 residues. DNA for the CDR3: TGTGCCGGCAGCCCGGGACTCTATGGCTACACCTTC. Translating it yields CAGSPGLYGYTF.